This record covers a single T cell receptor (beta chain). Other DNA sequences of this sample code for an identical CDR3. Original analysis: How many nucleated cells were present was estimated from reference gene primer amplification. This table comes from immunoSEQ multiplex PCR, and its TCRdb copy is limited to in-frame clones, with some not included. That table supplies the V and J calls and clone size; D and trimming were determined from the DNA. The data show around 80,000 clones, around 80% seen once. This sample was taken from a study of blood T cell repertoires in COVID-19. Study details: Material from acute and convalescent COVID-19 was sourced from the United States, Italy and Spain. From T cells, B-cell-depleted T cells, or PBMCs came the material, which was cDNA or gDNA.

This CDR3 contains 15 residues. The germline V gene encodes CDR1 SGHTS and CDR2 YDEGEE. Losses at the gene ends were 0 bases for V and 5 bases for J; bases not matched to a gene: 6. The chain has TRBV5-8 and TRBJ2-5, with TRBD1 matching 8 bases. The sequence derives from an elderly man with acute or convalescent COVID-19. The sample taken for sequencing was peripheral blood. CDR3 sequence reads: CASSLGGTGGETQYF. The CDR3 nucleotides are TGTGCCAGCAGCTTGGGCGGGACAGGAGGGGAGACCCAGTACTTC.